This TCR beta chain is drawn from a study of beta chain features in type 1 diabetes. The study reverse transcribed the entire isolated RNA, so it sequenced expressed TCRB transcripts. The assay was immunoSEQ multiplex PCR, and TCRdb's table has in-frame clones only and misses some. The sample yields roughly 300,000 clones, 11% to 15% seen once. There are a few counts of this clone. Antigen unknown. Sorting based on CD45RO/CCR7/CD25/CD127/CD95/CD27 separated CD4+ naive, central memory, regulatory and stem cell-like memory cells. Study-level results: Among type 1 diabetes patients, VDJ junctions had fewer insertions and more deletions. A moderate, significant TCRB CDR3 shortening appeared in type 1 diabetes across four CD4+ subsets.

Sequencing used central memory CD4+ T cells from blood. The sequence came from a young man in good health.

The CDR3 bases are TGTGCCAGCAGCTTAATCGGGGGGTTCCAAGAGACCCAGTACTTC. It encodes CASSLIGGFQETQYF. The chain links TRBV11-2 to TRBJ2-5; 7 nucleotides match TRBD2. The CDR3 loop spans 15 amino acids. The germline gives CDR1 SGHAT, CDR2 FQNNGV. J lost 1 base, V lost 2 bases, and 4 bases had no gene match.